This T cell receptor beta chain is from a study of T cell responses to AZD1222 COVID-19 vaccine. Notes on the study in general: Reports say nearly half of spike-specific TCRs go after unmutated variant regions. Spike was spanned by vaccine-associated CD4 TCRs, which were dominant at 160-218 and 743-854. Scientists sampled the repertoires only once the peak T cell response had passed.

Here immunoSEQ multiplex PCR was the method, and the copy in TCRdb shows in-frame clones only, minus some. The sample includes some 150,000 clones, more than 80% seen only once; the top ten take 0.91%. Of note for this clone: Its antigen is undetermined.

The ends were cut back, 0 bases at V and 0 bases at J, with 4 bases in the middle. Germline CDR1 SGHDT, CDR2 YYEEEE. The CDR3 is 15 residues long. Here the sequenced sample was peripheral blood, taken on day 0 of MenACWY control vaccination. This chain uses TRBV5-6 with TRBJ2-6; D is uncertain. This clonotype originated in an adult in good health. The DNA of the CDR3 is TGTGCCAGCAGCTTGGGCAGCTCTGGGGCCAACGTCCTGACTTTC. It translates to CASSLGSSGANVLTF.